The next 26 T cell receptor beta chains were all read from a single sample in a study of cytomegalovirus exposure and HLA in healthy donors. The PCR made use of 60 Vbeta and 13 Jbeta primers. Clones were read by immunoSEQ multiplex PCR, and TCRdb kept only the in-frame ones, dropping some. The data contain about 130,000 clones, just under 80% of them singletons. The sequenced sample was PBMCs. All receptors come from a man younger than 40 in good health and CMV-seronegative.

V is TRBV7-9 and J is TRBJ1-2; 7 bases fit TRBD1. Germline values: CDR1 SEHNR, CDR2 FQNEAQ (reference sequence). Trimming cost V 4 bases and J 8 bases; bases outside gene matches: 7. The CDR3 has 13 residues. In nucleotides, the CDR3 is TGTGCCAGCAGCTGGAGACAGGGCGGCGGCTACACCTTC. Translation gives CASSWRQGGGYTF.

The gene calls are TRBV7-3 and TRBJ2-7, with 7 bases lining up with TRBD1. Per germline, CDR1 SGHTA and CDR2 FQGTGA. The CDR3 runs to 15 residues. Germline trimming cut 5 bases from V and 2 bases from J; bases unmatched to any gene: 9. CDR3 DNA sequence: TGTGCCAGCAGCCAGTGGACAGGCGAGCCCTACGAGCAGTACTTC. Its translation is CASSQWTGEPYEQYF.

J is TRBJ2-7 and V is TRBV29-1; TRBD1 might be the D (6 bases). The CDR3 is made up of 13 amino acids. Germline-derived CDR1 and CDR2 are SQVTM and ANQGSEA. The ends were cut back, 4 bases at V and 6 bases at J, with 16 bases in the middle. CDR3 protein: CSVAFRGGGEQYF. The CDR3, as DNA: TGCAGCGTTGCCTTCAGGGGTGGAGGCGAGCAGTACTTC.

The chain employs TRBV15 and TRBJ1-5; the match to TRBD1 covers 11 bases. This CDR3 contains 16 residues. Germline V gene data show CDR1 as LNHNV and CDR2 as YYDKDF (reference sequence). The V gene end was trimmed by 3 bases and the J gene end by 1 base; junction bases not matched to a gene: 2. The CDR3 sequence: CATSRGTGGSNQPQHF. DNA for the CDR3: TGTGCCACCAGCAGGGGGACAGGGGGAAGCAATCAGCCCCAGCATTTT.

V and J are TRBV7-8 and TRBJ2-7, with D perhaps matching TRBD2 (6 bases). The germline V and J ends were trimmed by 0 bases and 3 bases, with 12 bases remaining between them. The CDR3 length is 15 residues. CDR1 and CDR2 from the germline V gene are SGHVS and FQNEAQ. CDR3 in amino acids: CASSLARGSSYEQYF. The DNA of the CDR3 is TGTGCCAGCAGCTTAGCGCGGGGCAGTAGCTACGAGCAGTACTTC.

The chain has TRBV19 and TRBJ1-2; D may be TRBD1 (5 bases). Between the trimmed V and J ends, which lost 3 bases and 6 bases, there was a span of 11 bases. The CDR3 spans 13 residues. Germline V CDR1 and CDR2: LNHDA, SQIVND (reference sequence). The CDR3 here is CASSIQGFDGYTF. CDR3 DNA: TGTGCCAGTAGTATCCAGGGATTCGATGGCTACACCTTC.

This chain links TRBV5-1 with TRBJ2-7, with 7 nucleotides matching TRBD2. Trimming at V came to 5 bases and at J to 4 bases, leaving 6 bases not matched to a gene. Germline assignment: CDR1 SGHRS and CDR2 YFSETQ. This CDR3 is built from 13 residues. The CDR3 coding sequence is TGCGCCAGCAGTTCGGGGCGGGAGTACGAGCAGTACTTC. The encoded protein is CASSSGREYEQYF.

The CDR3 nucleotides are TGTGCCAGCAGCATGACCGGGACAGGGGCAGAGACCCAGTACTTC. Protein sequence: CASSMTGTGAETQYF. V and J are TRBV5-4 and TRBJ2-5; 10 bases line up with TRBD1. J gave up 4 bases and V 4 bases, and 7 bases lay outside the gene matches. This CDR3 spans 15 amino acids. Germline V gene lookup returns CDR1 SGHNT and CDR2 YYREEE (reference sequence).

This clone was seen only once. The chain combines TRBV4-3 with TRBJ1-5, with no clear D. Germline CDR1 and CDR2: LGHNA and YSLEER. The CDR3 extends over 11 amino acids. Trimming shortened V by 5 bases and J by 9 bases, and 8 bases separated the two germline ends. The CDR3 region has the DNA TGCGCCAGCAGCTTCTCCCGGCCCCAGCATTTT. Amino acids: CASSFSRPQHF.

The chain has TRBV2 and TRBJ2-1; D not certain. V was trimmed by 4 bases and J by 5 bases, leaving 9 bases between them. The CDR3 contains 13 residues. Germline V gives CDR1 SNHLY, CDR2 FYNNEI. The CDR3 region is CASSVVRDNEQFF. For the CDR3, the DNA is TGTGCCAGCAGTGTGGTACGGGACAATGAGCAGTTCTTC.

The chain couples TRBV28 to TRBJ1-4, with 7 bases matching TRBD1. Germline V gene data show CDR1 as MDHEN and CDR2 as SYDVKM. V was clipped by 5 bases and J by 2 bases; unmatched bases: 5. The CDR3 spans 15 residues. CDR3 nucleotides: TGTGCCAGCAGTAAAACAGGGGCGACTAATGAAAAACTGTTTTTT. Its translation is CASSKTGATNEKLFF.

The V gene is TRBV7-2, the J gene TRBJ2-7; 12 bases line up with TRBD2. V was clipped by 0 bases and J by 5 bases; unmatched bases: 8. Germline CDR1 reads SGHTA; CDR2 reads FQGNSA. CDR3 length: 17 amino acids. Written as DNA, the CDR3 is TGTGCCAGCAGCTTAGCGCCCGGGGCTAGCGGGAGGGACGAGCAGTACTTC. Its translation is CASSLAPGASGRDEQYF.

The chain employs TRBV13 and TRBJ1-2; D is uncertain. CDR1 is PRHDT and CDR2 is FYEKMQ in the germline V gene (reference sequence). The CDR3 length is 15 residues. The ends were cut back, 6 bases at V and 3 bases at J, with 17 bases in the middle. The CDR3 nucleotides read TGTGCCAGCAGTTCTCCGGGATGGACCGACTATGGCTACACCTTC. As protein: CASSSPGWTDYGYTF.

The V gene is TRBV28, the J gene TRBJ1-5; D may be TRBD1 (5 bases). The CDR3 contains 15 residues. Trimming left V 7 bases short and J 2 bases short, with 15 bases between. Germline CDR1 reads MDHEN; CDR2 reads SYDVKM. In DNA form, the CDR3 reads TGTGCCAGCACCCCGGCAGGGTCGGGCAATCAGCCCCAGCATTTT. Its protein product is CASTPAGSGNQPQHF.

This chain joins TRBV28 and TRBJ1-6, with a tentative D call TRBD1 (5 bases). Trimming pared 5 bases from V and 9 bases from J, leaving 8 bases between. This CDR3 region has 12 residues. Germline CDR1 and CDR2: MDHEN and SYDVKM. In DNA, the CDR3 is TGTGCCAGCAGTCTTCAGGGTTCACCCCTCCACTTT. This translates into CASSLQGSPLHF.

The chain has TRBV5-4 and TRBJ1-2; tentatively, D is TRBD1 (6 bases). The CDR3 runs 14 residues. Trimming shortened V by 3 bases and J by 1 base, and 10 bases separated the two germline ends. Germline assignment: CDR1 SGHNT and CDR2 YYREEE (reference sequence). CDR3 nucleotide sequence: TGTGCCAGCAGCTCTCCACAGGGTAACTATGGCTACACCTTC. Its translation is CASSSPQGNYGYTF.

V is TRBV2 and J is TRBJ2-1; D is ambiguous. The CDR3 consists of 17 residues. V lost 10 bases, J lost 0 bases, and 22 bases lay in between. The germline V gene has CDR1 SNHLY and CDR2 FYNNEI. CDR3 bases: TGTGCCACCACCCTTCGGTTGCGTCCCGGCTCCTACAATGAGCAGTTCTTC. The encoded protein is CATTLRLRPGSYNEQFF.

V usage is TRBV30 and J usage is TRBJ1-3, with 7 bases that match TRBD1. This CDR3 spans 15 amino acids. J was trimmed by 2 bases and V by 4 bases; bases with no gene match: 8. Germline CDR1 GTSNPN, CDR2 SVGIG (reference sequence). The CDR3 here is CAWTPEGATGNTIYF. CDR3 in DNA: TGTGCCTGGACCCCCGAGGGGGCGACTGGAAACACCATATATTTT.

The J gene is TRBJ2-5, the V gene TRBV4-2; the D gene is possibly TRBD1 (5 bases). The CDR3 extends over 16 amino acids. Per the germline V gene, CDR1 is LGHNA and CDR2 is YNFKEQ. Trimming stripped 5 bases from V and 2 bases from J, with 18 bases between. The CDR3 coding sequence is TGTGCCAGCAGCAGAGCGCCAGGGATTCTGCAAGAGACCCAGTACTTC. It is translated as CASSRAPGILQETQYF.

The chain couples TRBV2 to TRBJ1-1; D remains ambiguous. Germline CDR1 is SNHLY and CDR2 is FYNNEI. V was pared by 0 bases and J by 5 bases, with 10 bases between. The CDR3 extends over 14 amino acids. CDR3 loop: CASSEALSRTEAFF. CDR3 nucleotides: TGTGCCAGCAGTGAAGCGCTTTCGCGGACTGAAGCTTTCTTT.

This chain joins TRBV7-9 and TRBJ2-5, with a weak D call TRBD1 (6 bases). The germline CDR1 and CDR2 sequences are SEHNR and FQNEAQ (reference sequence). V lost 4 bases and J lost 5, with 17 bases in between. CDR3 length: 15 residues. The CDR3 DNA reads TGTGCCAGCAGCTCTTGGATCCGGCAGGGGGAGACCCAGTACTTC. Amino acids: CASSSWIRQGETQYF.

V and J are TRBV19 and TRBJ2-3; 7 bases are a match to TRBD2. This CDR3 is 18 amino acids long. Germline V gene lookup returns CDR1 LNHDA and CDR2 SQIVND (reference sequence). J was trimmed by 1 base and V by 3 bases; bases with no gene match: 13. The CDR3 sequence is CASSMSGGRRAGTDTQYF. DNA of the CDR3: TGTGCCAGTAGTATGTCGGGCGGGAGAAGGGCGGGCACAGATACGCAGTATTTT.

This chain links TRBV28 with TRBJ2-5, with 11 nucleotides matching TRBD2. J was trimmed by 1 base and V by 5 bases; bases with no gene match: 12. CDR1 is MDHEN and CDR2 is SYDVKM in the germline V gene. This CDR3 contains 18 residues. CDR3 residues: CASSTKLAGEGFQETQYF. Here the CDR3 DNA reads TGTGCCAGCAGTACCAAACTAGCGGGAGAGGGGTTCCAAGAGACCCAGTACTTC.

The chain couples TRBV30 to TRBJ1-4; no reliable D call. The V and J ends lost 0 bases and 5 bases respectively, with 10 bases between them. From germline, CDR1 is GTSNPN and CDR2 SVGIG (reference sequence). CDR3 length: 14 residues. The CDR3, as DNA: TGTGCCTGGAGTGTAGTGGGCCGAAATGAAAAACTGTTTTTT. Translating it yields CAWSVVGRNEKLFF.

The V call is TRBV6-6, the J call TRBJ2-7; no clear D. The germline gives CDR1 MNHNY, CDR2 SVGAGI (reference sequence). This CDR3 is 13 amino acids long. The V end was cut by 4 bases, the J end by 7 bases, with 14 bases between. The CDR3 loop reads CASSFPQNQEQYF. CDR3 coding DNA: TGTGCCAGCAGTTTCCCCCAAAACCAGGAGCAGTACTTC.

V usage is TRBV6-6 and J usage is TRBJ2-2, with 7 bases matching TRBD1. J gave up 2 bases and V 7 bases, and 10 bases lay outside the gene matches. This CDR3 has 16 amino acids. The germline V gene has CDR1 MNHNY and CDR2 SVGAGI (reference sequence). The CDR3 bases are TGTGCCAGCACCAACCCGGGACAGACAAACACCGGGGAGCTGTTTTTT. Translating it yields CASTNPGQTNTGELFF.